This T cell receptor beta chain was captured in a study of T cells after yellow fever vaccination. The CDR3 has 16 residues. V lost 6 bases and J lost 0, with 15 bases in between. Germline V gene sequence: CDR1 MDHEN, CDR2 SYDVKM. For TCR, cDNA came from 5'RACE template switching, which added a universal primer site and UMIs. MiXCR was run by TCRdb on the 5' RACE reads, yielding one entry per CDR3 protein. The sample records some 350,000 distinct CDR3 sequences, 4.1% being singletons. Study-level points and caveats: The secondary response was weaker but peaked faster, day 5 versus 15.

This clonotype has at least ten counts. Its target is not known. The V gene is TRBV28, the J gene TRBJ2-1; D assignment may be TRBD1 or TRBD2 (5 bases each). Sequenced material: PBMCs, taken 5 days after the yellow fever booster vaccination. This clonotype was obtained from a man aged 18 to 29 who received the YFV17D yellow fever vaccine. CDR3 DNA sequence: TGTGCCAGCAGGCTTACAGGACTGAACTCCTACAATGAGCAGTTCTTC. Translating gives CASRLTGLNSYNEQFF.